The TCR beta chain under discussion was sequenced for a study of regulatory T cells in long-lasting Graves disease. Arm-PCR of CDR3 regions and iRepertoire HTBI primers were used to build TCR beta libraries. TCRdb used MiXCR to reprocess the multiplex PCR reads, holding one entry per CDR3 protein. This table has some 240,000 distinct CDR3 sequences, roughly 19% appearing once. Described time point: newly diagnosed GD, antithyroid drugs for less than 3 months. RNA from PBMCs was the source of the TCR library. The sample holds many counts of this clonotype. Its antigen is unidentified. General observations from the study: Reduced TCR diversity was observed in persistent Graves' patients versus newly diagnosed patients.

The V and J ends lost 5 bases and 1 base, in that order; junction bases with no gene match: 5. There are 16 residues in the CDR3. CDR1 and CDR2 from the germline V gene are MNHNS and SASEGT. The same sample was also used in a study of T cells in Graves' hyperthyroidism and ophthalmopathy. From that paper: Researchers defined stable Graves' hyperthyroidism as no ophthalmopathy progression within 18 months. Ophthalmopathy could be told apart from stable hyperthyroidism with a 13 V-J model. Model predictions of ophthalmopathy came a median approximately 6 months before onset.

The gene calls are TRBV6-1 and TRBJ2-5; 12 bases line up with TRBD2. The TCR sequence derives from a woman under 40 with Graves disease. The material was peripheral blood mononuclear cells (PBMCs), obtained at new diagnosis, from a patient treated with antithyroid drugs. The CDR3 DNA reads TGTGCCAGCAGTCGGACTAGCGGGAACTCCCAAGAGACCCAGTACTTC. Protein product: CASSRTSGNSQETQYF.